This is a list of T cell receptor beta chains from one sample in a study of beta chain features in type 1 diabetes. Method: immunoSEQ multiplex PCR; TCRdb's copy keeps in-frame clones and lacks some. The table has hundreds of thousands of clones, roughly an eighth seen once. The source material was naive CD4+ T cells from blood. Source of these receptors: a man aged 18 to 30 with type 1 diabetes. Each CDR3 is given with its conserved first and last residue. A D gene is named only where the DNA matches it firmly. Size values are once, few and many counts, or a class for expanded clones, and some rows have none.

abundance	v_gene	len	j_gene	d_gene	CDR3aa	CDR3nt
few	TRBV7-2	14	TRBJ2-5	NA	CASSGYWTQETQYF	TGTGCCAGCAGCGGATACTGGACGCAAGAGACCCAGTACTTC
NA	TRBV2	12	TRBJ1-3	NA	CASGGVGNTIYF	TGTGCCAGCGGAGGGGTCGGAAACACCATATATTTT
NA	TRBV27	16	TRBJ2-2	NA	CASSLKRQTITGELFF	TGTGCCAGCAGTTTAAAGCGACAGACGATCACCGGGGAGCTGTTTTTT
NA	TRBV9	14	TRBJ1-2	TRBD1	CASSPDNRGVGYTF	TGTGCCAGCAGCCCCGACAACAGGGGTGTGGGCTACACCTTC
NA	TRBV9	13	TRBJ2-5	NA	CASSVGGEGTQYF	TGTGCCAGCAGCGTAGGTGGCGAGGGGACCCAGTACTTC
few	TRBV4-1	16	TRBJ1-1	TRBD1	CASRGVQGTPNTEAFF	TGCGCCAGCAGGGGGGTACAGGGGACGCCTAACACTGAAGCTTTCTTT
NA	TRBV30	12	TRBJ2-2	NA	CAWSVGAGELFF	TGTGCCTGGAGTGTAGGGGCCGGGGAGCTGTTTTTT
NA	TRBV30	13	TRBJ1-4	NA	CAWHHRGREKLFF	TGTGCCTGGCATCACCGGGGGCGGGAAAAACTGTTTTTT
NA	TRBV28	13	TRBJ1-2	NA	CASTQRRVNGYTF	TGTGCCAGCACTCAACGTAGGGTAAATGGCTACACCTTC
NA	TRBV15	14	TRBJ2-7	NA	CATSNRHLSTEQYF	TGTGCCACCAGCAATCGACACCTCTCAACGGAGCAGTACTTC
NA	TRBV6-5	15	TRBJ1-2	NA	CASSLAQGWGYGYTF	TGTGCCAGCAGCCTGGCGCAGGGATGGGGCTATGGCTACACCTTC
few	TRBV13	14	TRBJ2-1	NA	CASSPERGDNEQFF	TGTGCCAGCAGCCCGGAGAGGGGCGACAATGAGCAGTTCTTC
few	TRBV4-3	17	TRBJ2-3	TRBD2	CASSQDLTSGYADTQYF	TGCGCCAGCAGCCAAGATCTAACTAGCGGGTACGCAGATACGCAGTATTTT
NA	TRBV30	14	TRBJ2-7	TRBD2	CALSWPGGAYEQYF	TGTGCCTTATCCTGGCCGGGGGGAGCCTACGAGCAGTACTTC
once	TRBV6-5	14	TRBJ1-1	NA	CASSLGTWNTEAFF	TGTGCCAGCAGTCTTGGGACGTGGAACACTGAAGCTTTCTTT
NA	TRBV9	17	TRBJ2-3	TRBD2	CASSVAAGGPLGDTQYF	TGTGCCAGCAGCGTAGCGGCGGGAGGGCCTTTGGGAGATACGCAGTATTTT
NA	TRBV20-1	10	TRBJ1-2	NA	CSAPGVGYTF	TGCAGTGCTCCAGGCGTGGGCTACACCTTC
few	TRBV6-5	12	TRBJ2-2	NA	CASKVRTGELFF	TGTGCCAGCAAGGTTCGGACCGGGGAGCTGTTTTTT
NA	TRBV6-6	12	TRBJ1-2	NA	CASTRGPLGYTF	TGTGCCAGCACCCGGGGGCCGCTCGGCTACACCTTC
few	TRBV5-1	14	TRBJ2-1	TRBD2	CASSLGTSGYEQFF	TGCGCCAGCAGCTTGGGGACTAGCGGGTATGAGCAGTTCTTC
few	TRBV21-1	15	TRBJ2-7	NA	CASSKVWRGSYEQYF	TGTGCCAGCAGCAAAGTCTGGCGGGGGTCCTACGAGCAGTACTTC
NA	TRBV7-2	16	TRBJ2-7	NA	CASSLVSVAQTYEQYF	TGTGCCAGCAGCTTAGTGTCGGTGGCACAGACCTACGAGCAGTACTTC
few	TRBV5-1	15	TRBJ2-7	TRBD2	CASSLGTSAAYEQYF	TGCGCCAGCAGCCTAGGTACTAGCGCGGCCTACGAGCAGTACTTC
few	TRBV11-1	11	TRBJ2-5	NA	CASSLSETQYF	TGTGCCAGCAGCTTAAGCGAGACCCAGTACTTC
NA	TRBV19	15	TRBJ2-6	NA	CASSIEFSGANVLTF	TGTGCCAGTAGTATAGAATTCTCTGGGGCCAACGTCCTGACTTTC
NA	TRBV7-3	14	TRBJ2-3	NA	CASSWEGAADTQYF	TGTGCCAGCAGCTGGGAGGGGGCGGCAGATACGCAGTATTTT
NA	TRBV12-5	13	TRBJ2-1	TRBD1	CASRDRVNNEQFF	TGTGCTAGCCGGGACAGAGTCAACAATGAGCAGTTCTTC
few	TRBV5-8	13	TRBJ2-5	TRBD2	CASVTSGQETQYF	TGTGCCAGCGTGACTAGCGGGCAAGAGACCCAGTACTTC
few	TRBV28	13	TRBJ2-5	NA	CASSLPERGRWYF	TGTGCCAGCAGTTTACCGGAACGGGGGAGATGGTACTTC
NA	TRBV25-1	15	TRBJ1-4	TRBD1	CASSGVRGPDEKLFF	TGTGCCAGCAGTGGGGTCAGGGGGCCGGATGAAAAACTGTTTTTT
few	TRBV7-2	15	TRBJ2-7	NA	CASSLWQGGTYEQYF	TGTGCCAGCAGCTTATGGCAGGGGGGGACCTACGAGCAGTACTTC
NA	TRBV12-5	13	TRBJ2-3	NA	CASGLNGGGTQYF	TGTGCTAGTGGTTTGAATGGAGGGGGTACGCAGTATTTT
few	TRBV2	13	TRBJ2-5	NA	CASSDMTGATQYF	TGTGCCAGCAGTGACATGACAGGCGCGACCCAGTACTTC
few	TRBV5-6	14	TRBJ1-6	NA	CASSRGQRNSPLHF	TGTGCCAGCAGTCGCGGACAGAGGAATTCACCCCTCCACTTT
few	TRBV4-3	14	TRBJ1-2	NA	CASSQRGGGLGYTF	TGCGCCAGCAGCCAAAGAGGGGGTGGTTTGGGCTACACCTTC
few	TRBV7-2	13	TRBJ1-4	NA	CASSSRREGKLFF	TGTGCCAGCAGCTCTAGACGGGAGGGAAAACTGTTTTTT
few	TRBV7-9	15	TRBJ2-7	NA	CASSLNVEGPYEQYF	TGTGCCAGCAGTCTAAACGTGGAAGGCCCGTACGAGCAGTACTTC
NA	TRBV21-1	15	TRBJ1-5	NA	CASDTRDSFNQPQHF	TGTGCCAGCGACACCCGGGACAGCTTCAATCAGCCCCAGCATTTT
NA	TRBV11-1	14	TRBJ1-1	TRBD1	CASSLARGRTEAFF	TGTGCCAGCAGCTTAGCCAGGGGGCGGACTGAAGCTTTCTTT
NA	TRBV27	14	TRBJ1-1	NA	CASSYRTEATEAFF	TGTGCCAGCAGTTATCGAACAGAAGCCACTGAAGCTTTCTTT
few	TRBV7-9	14	TRBJ1-1	TRBD1	CASTSMDRGRTAFF	TGTGCCAGCACTTCGATGGACAGGGGAAGAACGGCTTTCTTT
NA	TRBV9	15	TRBJ1-4	NA	CASSVGSGLREKLFF	TGTGCCAGCAGCGTAGGGTCGGGGTTAAGGGAAAAACTGTTTTTT
NA	TRBV30	14	TRBJ2-1	NA	CAWSVKGRYNEQFF	TGTGCCTGGAGTGTAAAGGGCAGGTACAATGAGCAGTTCTTC
NA	TRBV18	19	TRBJ2-3	TRBD2	CASSVTGTSGGTYTDTQYF	TGTGCCAGCTCAGTAACCGGGACTAGCGGGGGGACGTACACAGATACGCAGTATTTT